This T cell receptor (beta chain) was obtained from a study of T-cell reconstitution after alpha-beta-depleted transplantation in children. General study points: Recipient T cells and thymic progenitors that survived were the source of the high TCRbeta diversity seen at day 60 in some patients. T-cell numbers and diversity, one year after transplant, stemmed largely from T cells that were newly produced. Several hundred expanded graft clones reportedly gave rise to the alpha-beta T cells present about two months after transplant.

Unique molecular identifiers featured in how the TCRbeta library was prepared. A single record per CDR3 protein comes from TCRdb applying MiXCR to the PCR reads. The data contain about 150,000 distinct CDR3 sequences, around 10% of them singletons. In germline, CDR1 is SGHRS, CDR2 YFSETQ. V gave up 2 bases and J gave up 1 base; unmatched junction bases: 4. The CDR3 loop spans 17 amino acids. This clonotype has at least ten counts. Its antigen is unidentified. The specimen was PBMCs, collected before TCRalphabeta/CD19-depleted stem cell transplant. This chain connects TRBV5-1 to TRBJ2-2; 11 nucleotides match TRBD2. The receptor comes from a boy younger than 10 with acute myeloid leukemia, due to receive a stem cell transplant. CDR3 coding DNA: TGCGCCAGCAGCTTTACAGGACTAGCGGGGAACACCGGGGAGCTGTTTTTT. Its protein is CASSFTGLAGNTGELFF.